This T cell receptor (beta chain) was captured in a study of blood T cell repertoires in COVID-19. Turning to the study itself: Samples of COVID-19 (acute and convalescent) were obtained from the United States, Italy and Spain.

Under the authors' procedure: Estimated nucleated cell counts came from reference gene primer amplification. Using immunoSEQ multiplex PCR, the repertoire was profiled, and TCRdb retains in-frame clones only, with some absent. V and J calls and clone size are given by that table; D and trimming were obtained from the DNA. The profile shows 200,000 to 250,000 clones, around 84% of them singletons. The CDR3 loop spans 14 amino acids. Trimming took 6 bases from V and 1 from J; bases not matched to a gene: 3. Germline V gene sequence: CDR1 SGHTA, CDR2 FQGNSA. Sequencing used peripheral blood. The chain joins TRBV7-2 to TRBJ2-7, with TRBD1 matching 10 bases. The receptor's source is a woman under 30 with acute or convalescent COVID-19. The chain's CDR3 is CASRPGQGSYEQYF. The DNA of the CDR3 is TGTGCCAGCAGACCGGGACAGGGGTCCTACGAGCAGTACTTC. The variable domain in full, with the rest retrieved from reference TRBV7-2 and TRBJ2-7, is GAGVSQSPSNKVTEKGKDVELRCDPISGHTALYWYRQSLGQGLEFLIYFQGNSAPDKSGLPSDRFSAERTGGSVSTLTIQRTQQEDSAVYLCASRPGQGSYEQYFGPGTRLTVT.